What follows is one T cell receptor beta chain and its context. This entry is derived from a study of control samples from healthy donors and cancer patients. The CDR3 totals 13 residues. Germline-derived CDR1 and CDR2 are SGHDT and YYEEEE. V was pared by 1 base and J by 8 bases, with 10 bases between. Method: immunoSEQ multiplex PCR; TCRdb's copy keeps in-frame clones and lacks some. The data contain approximately 81,000 clones, just under 95% of them seen just once; the ten biggest clones take up 4.8%. This sequence joins TRBV5-6 and TRBJ1-3; tentatively, D is TRBD1 (6 bases). The sequenced material came from blood. This clonotype was obtained from a woman under 30 in good health. Here the CDR3 reads CASSLYRVDTIYF. The CDR3 nucleotides are TGTGCCAGCAGCTTGTACAGGGTGGACACCATATATTTT.